Described below is a single TCR beta chain sequence and its context. Its antigen is not identified. The CDR3 has 16 residues. Each CDR3 protein is one row after TCRdb ran MiXCR on the 5' RACE reads. The data show around 530,000 distinct CDR3 sequences, around 15% seen once. This sample is drawn from a study of identical twins. Study-level findings and limits: In cord blood, abundant beta clonotypes had fewer insertions; memory showed no trend. The study found excess low generation probability among twin-shared out-of-frame alpha sequences.

This sample was shared with a second study, whose subject was yellow fever vaccine responses in identical twins. Turning to that study: Twins reportedly appeared to share part of their vaccine T cell response while keeping part individual.

The clonotype originates from a young woman in good health. The chain links TRBV21-1 to TRBJ2-2. TRBV21-1 is tagged as a pseudogene. Source material: CD4+ T cells sorted from blood. This chain's CDR3 is CASSKGFSRWTGELFF. In nucleotides, the CDR3 is TGTGCCAGCAGCAAAGGATTCTCTAGATGGACCGGGGAGCTGTTTTTT.